A single sample gave rise to the 20 T cell receptor beta chains below, sequenced in a study of identical twins. TCRdb reanalysed the 5' RACE reads using MiXCR and keeps one entry per CDR3 protein. This table holds under 250,000 distinct CDR3 sequences, 7% to 8.5% found once. This sample also belongs to another study, concerning yellow fever vaccine responses in identical twins.

Sequenced sample: CD8+ T cells sorted from blood. These receptors came from a woman aged 18-29 years in good health.

This clonotype was picked up many times. The chain recombines TRBV20-1 with TRBJ2-7; the D call may be TRBD1 or TRBD2 (6 bases each). Trimming removed 0 bases at V and 2 bases at J, with 17 bases between. Germline CDR1 and CDR2: DFQATT and SNEGSKA (reference sequence). The CDR3 covers 16 residues. The CDR3 region has the DNA TGCAGTGCTAGAGATCGGGGGCAGGGTTACACCTACGAGCAGTACTTC. Protein: CSARDRGQGYTYEQYF.

The chain uses TRBV2 and TRBJ1-1; no clear D. The germline V and J ends were trimmed by 3 bases and 0 bases, with 14 bases remaining between them. Germline assignment: CDR1 SNHLY and CDR2 FYNNEI. CDR3 length equals 16 residues. CDR3 loop: CASSDSVREMNTEAFF. CDR3 DNA sequence: TGTGCCAGCAGTGATTCGGTGAGAGAGATGAACACTGAAGCTTTCTTT.

The chain recombines TRBV11-2 with TRBJ2-1; 12 nucleotides agree with TRBD2. This CDR3 has 16 residues. V lost 3 bases to trimming and J lost 3 bases; unmatched junction nucleotides: 3. Germline CDR1 SGHAT, CDR2 FQNNGV. The DNA of the CDR3 is TGTGCCAGCAGCTTGACTAGCGGGGGCCGCTACAATGAGCAGTTCTTC. Amino acid sequence: CASSLTSGGRYNEQFF. The complete variable domain, with remaining parts taken from reference TRBV11-2 and TRBJ2-1, reads EAGVAQSPRYKIIEKRQSVAFWCNPISGHATLYWYQQILGQGPKLLIQFQNNGVVDDSQLPKDRFSAERLKGVDSTLKIQPAKLEDSAVYLCASSLTSGGRYNEQFFGPGTRLTVL.

This clonotype has ten or more counts. The V call is TRBV12-3 or TRBV12-4, the J call TRBJ1-2; D gene ambiguous. V lost 1 base to trimming and J lost 6 bases, with 3 bases between them. The CDR3 contains 11 residues. CDR3 DNA: TGTGCCAGCAGTTTAGGCGATGGCTACACCTTC. Amino acid sequence: CASSLGDGYTF.

J is TRBJ2-1 and V is TRBV24-1, with D perhaps matching TRBD1 or TRBD2 (6 bases each). CDR1 is KGHDR, CDR2 SFDVKD, per germline. There are 16 residues in the CDR3. Trimming pared 5 bases from V and 5 bases from J, leaving 18 bases between. CDR3 in amino acids: CATSVGGTTPHNEQFF. In nucleotides, the CDR3 is TGTGCCACCAGTGTGGGCGGGACAACCCCCCACAATGAGCAGTTCTTC.

The chain joins TRBV4-1 to TRBJ2-5, with D perhaps matching TRBD2 (6 bases). V was cut by 4 bases and J by 2 bases, with 17 bases left in between. This CDR3 comprises 16 residues. The germline CDR1 and CDR2 sequences are MGHRA and YSYEKL. CDR3 DNA: TGCGCCAGCAGCCCGCGTTATGGGGACTGGCAAGAGACCCAGTACTTC. Translating it yields CASSPRYGDWQETQYF.

This clonotype was found a few times. The CDR3 here is CASSQGQLNSPLHF. CDR3 sequence (DNA): TGCGCCAGCAGCCAAGGTCAGCTAAATTCACCCCTCCACTTT. The chain employs TRBV4-1 and TRBJ1-6; D not resolved. The CDR3 is 14 residues long. V lost 1 base to trimming and J lost 7 bases, with 8 bases between them. The V gene's germline CDR1 is MGHRA and CDR2 YSYEKL.

This clonotype was observed a handful of times. The V and J genes are TRBV7-9 and TRBJ1-1, with D perhaps matching TRBD1 (5 bases). V was shortened by 2 bases and J by 2 bases, with 15 bases between the two germline ends. The CDR3 sequence is 16 residues long. The V gene's germline CDR1 is SEHNR and CDR2 FQNEAQ (reference sequence). CDR3 loop: CASSLPPGTGNTEAFF. The CDR3 bases are TGTGCCAGCAGCTTACCCCCCGGGACGGGAAACACTGAAGCTTTCTTT.

The chain couples TRBV28 to TRBJ2-5; 8 nucleotides agree with TRBD2. Germline-derived CDR1 and CDR2 are MDHEN and SYDVKM. The CDR3 length is 17 residues. Trimming removed 3 bases from V and 4 bases from J; junction bases left unmatched: 13. Written as DNA, the CDR3 is TGTGCCAGCAGTTTTAGGGCCTCACGGAGCGGGGGAGAGACCCAGTACTTC. This translates into CASSFRASRSGGETQYF. Supplemented by reference TRBV28 and TRBJ2-5, the full variable domain reads DVKVTQSSRYLVKRTGEKVFLECVQDMDHENMFWYRQDPGLGLRLIYFSYDVKMKEKGDIPEGYSVSREKKERFSLILESASTNQTSMYLCASSFRASRSGGETQYFGPGTRLLVL.

The chain uses TRBV29-1 and TRBJ2-1; 12 nucleotides line up with TRBD2. The junction had 4 bases not matched to a gene; V was cut back by 5 bases and J by 5 bases. CDR3 size: 14 residues. The germline CDR1 and CDR2 sequences are SQVTM and ANQGSEA. In DNA form, the CDR3 reads TGCAGCGTTAAAGGACTAGCGGGACACAATGAGCAGTTCTTC. This gives the protein CSVKGLAGHNEQFF.

This clonotype was seen once. The chain links TRBV4-1 to TRBJ2-1; D is perhaps TRBD1 (7 bases). Trimming took 3 bases from V and 8 from J, leaving 17 bases between them. The CDR3 loop spans 15 amino acids. Germline-derived CDR1 and CDR2 are MGHRA and YSYEKL. For the CDR3, the DNA is TGCGCCAGCAGCCATTCAACCAGGGGGGACGATGAGCAGTTCTTC. Protein sequence: CASSHSTRGDDEQFF.

This clonotype was picked up a small number of times. The rearrangement joins TRBV9 to TRBJ2-7; D may match TRBD1 or TRBD2 (5 bases each). V was trimmed by 2 bases and J by 2 bases, leaving 11 bases between them. Germline lookup yields CDR1 SGDLS and CDR2 YYNGEE. The CDR3 contains 14 residues. The CDR3 is CASSVAPGPYEQYF. CDR3 coding DNA: TGTGCCAGCAGCGTCGCACCGGGACCCTACGAGCAGTACTTC.

This clonotype was picked up many times. The chain employs TRBV27 and TRBJ2-3; D is unresolved. CDR1 is MNHEY and CDR2 is SMNVEV in the germline V gene (reference sequence). The germline V and J ends were trimmed by 5 bases and 6 bases, with 9 bases remaining between them. The CDR3 length is 12 residues. CDR3 sequence: CASSPLSDTQYF. In nucleotides, the CDR3 is TGTGCCAGCAGTCCGCTGTCCGATACGCAGTATTTT.

In its sample, this clonotype was seen a few times. As DNA, the CDR3 is TGTGCCACCGTCAGCCTAAGCTCCTACAATGAGCAGTTCTTC. This codes for CATVSLSSYNEQFF. The V call is TRBV27, the J call TRBJ2-1; D remains ambiguous. The V and J ends lost 10 bases and 0 bases respectively, with 13 bases between them. CDR1 is MNHEY, CDR2 SMNVEV, per germline (reference sequence). CDR3 length: 14 amino acids.

This chain joins TRBV18 and TRBJ2-1; D gene uncertain. The CDR3 length is 14 residues. Trimming stripped 3 bases from V and 5 bases from J, with 11 bases between. Germline values: CDR1 KGHSH, CDR2 LQKENI. DNA of the CDR3: TGTGCCAGCTCACCTAAGTCCCGAAACAATGAGCAGTTCTTC. Protein: CASSPKSRNNEQFF.

This clonotype was recorded once. CDR3 amino acids: CASSWTEAGSGMHEQFF. The CDR3, as DNA: TGTGCCAGCAGTTGGACCGAGGCGGGCTCGGGTATGCATGAGCAGTTCTTC. The chain employs TRBV6-5 and TRBJ2-1; D possibly corresponds to TRBD2 (5 bases). The CDR3 spans 17 residues. Per the germline V gene, CDR1 is MNHEY and CDR2 is SVGAGI. Trimming pared 4 bases from V and 8 bases from J, leaving 24 bases between.

This clonotype was seen repeatedly, ten times or more. V usage is TRBV5-1 and J usage is TRBJ2-5; no clear D. CDR1 and CDR2 (germline): SGHRS, YFSETQ. With 0 bases removed from V and 1 base from J, the gap between germline ends came to 10 bases. The CDR3 totals 15 residues. The DNA of the CDR3 is TGCGCCAGCAGCTTGGAGGGTGCAGTCCAAGAGACCCAGTACTTC. It translates to CASSLEGAVQETQYF.

The chain carries TRBV11-1 and TRBJ2-6; 11 bases fit TRBD1. The length of the CDR3 is 20 residues. The ends lost 3 bases at V and 0 bases at J; junction bases unmatched: 10. Per the germline V gene, CDR1 is SGHAT and CDR2 is FQDESV (reference sequence). The CDR3 DNA is TGTGCCAGCAGCTTTGCTCTCGGGACAGGGGGATTCTCTGGGGCCAACGTCCTGACTTTC. Translating gives CASSFALGTGGFSGANVLTF.

Only a few counts were recorded for this clonotype. The rearrangement uses TRBV24-1 and TRBJ2-2; 11 nucleotides match TRBD2. The CDR3 is made up of 19 amino acids. The germline gives CDR1 KGHDR, CDR2 SFDVKD. The V segment lost 1 base and the J segment 2 bases; nucleotides outside the gene matches: 8. The CDR3 loop reads CATSDLDPSGGPNTGELFF. The DNA for the CDR3 is TGTGCCACCAGTGATTTAGATCCTAGCGGGGGGCCAAACACCGGGGAGCTGTTTTTT.

This clonotype occurred a few times. The V and J genes are TRBV6-4 and TRBJ2-2; no definite D call. V lost 2 bases and J lost 3, with 4 bases in between. This CDR3 region has 13 residues. CDR1 and CDR2 (germline): MRHNA, SNTAGT. This chain's CDR3 is CASSDAYTGELFF. The DNA for the CDR3 is TGTGCCAGCAGTGACGCGTACACCGGGGAGCTGTTTTTT.